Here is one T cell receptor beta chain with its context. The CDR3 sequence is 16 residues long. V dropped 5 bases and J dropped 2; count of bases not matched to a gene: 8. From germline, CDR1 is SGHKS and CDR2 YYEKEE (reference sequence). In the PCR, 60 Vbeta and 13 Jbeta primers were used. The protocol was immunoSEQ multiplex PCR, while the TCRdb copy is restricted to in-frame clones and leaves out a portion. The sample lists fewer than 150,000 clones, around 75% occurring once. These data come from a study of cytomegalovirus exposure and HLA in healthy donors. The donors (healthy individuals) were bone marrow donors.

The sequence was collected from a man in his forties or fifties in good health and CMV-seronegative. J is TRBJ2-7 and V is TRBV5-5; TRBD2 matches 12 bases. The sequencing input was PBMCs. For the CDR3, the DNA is TGTGCCAGCAGTCCAGGACTAGCGGGGCGCCCCTACGAGCAGTACTTC. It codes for CASSPGLAGRPYEQYF.